This TCR beta chain comes out of a study of T-cell reconstitution after alpha-beta-depleted transplantation in children. Unique molecular identifiers were built into the TCRbeta library. TCRdb re-analysed the PCR reads in MiXCR, keeping a single row per CDR3 protein. This sample carries some 200,000 distinct CDR3 sequences, more than 12% of them seen once, and the ten largest clones take approximately 13%. The CDR3 sequence is 12 residues long. Trimming removed 2 bases from V and 9 bases from J, with 11 bases in between. Germline V gene data show CDR1 as SQVTM and CDR2 as ANQGSEA. Regarding this clonotype: A read error may explain this, as a much larger clone is one base away.

The gene calls are TRBV29-1 and TRBJ2-1; D is possibly TRBD2 (5 bases). The material sequenced was PBMCs from the stem cell graft donor, taken from the stem cell graft. This receptor was obtained from a human donor who donated a stem cell graft to a child with acute lymphoblastic leukemia. Here the CDR3 DNA reads TGCAGCGTTGAACGAGGGTCCTCTGAGCAGTTCTTC. Translated: CSVERGSSEQFF.